One and the same sample provided the 7 T cell receptor beta chains below, sequenced in a study of T cells in Graves' hyperthyroidism and ophthalmopathy (dated by TCRdb to the late 2010s). The library was generated by multiplex PCR. For sequencing, an Illumina HiSeq 2000 was employed. TCR beta CDR3 regions were amplified from RNA transcripts. The TCR CDR3 was subjected to a first round of RT-PCR using the HTBI primer set and the Qiagen OneStep RT-PCR kit. TCRdb reanalyzed the raw reads on its own, using fastp at Q25 for trimming and MiXCR for clone calling, and kept in-frame beta chains. CDR3 protein duplicates are merged, each entry listing the most common genes and DNA. This sample comprises 450,000 to 650,000 distinct CDR3 sequences, about 14% of them detected only once. Of the sample, about 6.6% falls within the top ten clones. Source material: blood. The receptors were sampled from a woman between 18 and 30 years old with Graves' ophthalmopathy.

This clonotype was seen ten or more times. The CDR3 is CASSRENTGELFF. The CDR3 bases are TGTGCCAGCAGCCGGGAGAACACCGGGGAGCTGTTTTTT. The J gene is TRBJ2-2, the V gene TRBV4-2; D call uncertain. From germline, CDR1 is LGHNA and CDR2 YNFKEQ. With 4 bases removed from V and 1 base from J, the gap between germline ends came to 4 bases. The CDR3 sequence is 13 residues long.

This chain connects TRBV13 to TRBJ1-5, with D perhaps matching TRBD1 (6 bases). The CDR3 sequence is 17 residues long. Germline V gene lookup returns CDR1 PRHDT and CDR2 FYEKMQ (reference sequence). V was trimmed by 3 bases and J by 6 bases, leaving 21 bases between them. The DNA for the CDR3 is TGTGCCAGCAGCTTGAAACCACTTCTTACAGGGACTCAGCCCCAGCATTTT. This translates into CASSLKPLLTGTQPQHF.

This clonotype was recorded many times. The chain has TRBV28 and TRBJ2-3; TRBD1 matches at 7 bases. The V and J ends lost 6 bases and 4 bases, in that order; junction bases with no gene match: 10. Germline-derived CDR1 and CDR2 are MDHEN and SYDVKM. The CDR3 totals 15 residues. The chain's CDR3 is CASSQGVLGSDTQYF. In nucleotides, the CDR3 is TGTGCCAGCAGCCAGGGGGTCTTGGGGTCAGATACGCAGTATTTT.

This clonotype was seen at least ten times. The genes are TRBV20-1 and TRBJ2-6; D not resolved. V lost 0 bases and J lost 3, with 9 bases in between. This CDR3 comprises 15 residues. CDR1 DFQATT and CDR2 SNEGSKA come from the germline V gene (reference sequence). CDR3 region: CSARDPGGGANVLTF. CDR3 DNA: TGCAGTGCTAGAGATCCAGGTGGTGGGGCCAACGTCCTGACTTTC.

This clonotype was recorded at least ten times. V is TRBV7-2 and J is TRBJ2-3, with 11 positions matching TRBD2. J gave up 8 bases and V 6 bases, and 10 bases lay outside the gene matches. CDR3 length: 15 amino acids. CDR1 SGHTA and CDR2 FQGNSA come from the germline V gene. The CDR3 is CASSPSGRPGGTQYF. The CDR3 region has the DNA TGTGCCAGCAGTCCTAGCGGGAGGCCGGGGGGTACGCAGTATTTT.

The sample holds many counts of this clonotype. CDR3 sequence (DNA): TGCAGCGTTGAAGAAGGGACAGGGACCACAGATACGCAGTATTTT. Protein product: CSVEEGTGTTDTQYF. The V call is TRBV29-1, the J call TRBJ2-3; 9 bases match TRBD1. The CDR3 is 15 residues long. Germline trimming cut 0 bases from V and 2 bases from J; bases unmatched to any gene: 3. From germline, CDR1 is SQVTM and CDR2 ANQGSEA.

This clonotype was counted only a few times. The chain carries TRBV27 and TRBJ1-2; 8 bases agree with TRBD1. The CDR3 length is 14 residues. J lost 4 bases, V lost 5 bases, and 6 bases had no gene match. From germline, CDR1 is MNHEY and CDR2 SMNVEV (reference sequence). CDR3 DNA sequence: TGTGCCAGCAGTACGCTACAGGGGGTCTATGGCTACACCTTC. It translates to CASSTLQGVYGYTF.